Listed here is a single T cell receptor (beta chain). Its cognate antigen has yet to be identified. The sample holds no much larger clone one base away, and base qualities are not on file. This sample stems from a study of T cell changes during pregnancy in multiple sclerosis (dated by TCRdb to the late 2010s). With regard to the full study: In women with multiple sclerosis, the researchers looked at how the T cell repertoire shifted as pregnancy progressed.

The receptor library was made with the immunoSEQ multiplex PCR assay. The table was pulled from immuneACCESS by TCRdb, which kept in-frame rearrangements only. Such tables lose some clones; where checked, under half of the loss comes from unresolved V genes, and the rest has no known cause. A total of approximately 20,000 clones appear in this sample, about nine tenths of them only once. 5.8% of the sample is taken by the ten largest. The CDR3 sequence holds 14 residues, the cysteine and phenylalanine included. Only the CDR3 part of the read is kept: 42 bases, read in frame from the first base. V drops 0 bases and J drops 5 bases, leaving 8 bases in between. Per the germline V gene (reference sequence), LNHNV is the CDR1 and YYDKDF is the CDR2.

The material was CD8+ T cells from peripheral blood mononuclear cells, obtained in the third trimester of pregnancy. The receptor was derived from a female donor in good health, enrolled as a control in a pregnancy study. The sequence joins TRBV15 to TRBJ1-5; no D gene is confidently identified. The DNA sequence reads TGTGCCACCAGCAGAGAGCGGATGGATCAGCCCCAGCATTTT. This sequence encodes CATSRERMDQPQHF. Reference TRBV15 and TRBJ1-5 proteins supply the regions before and after the CDR3; the full variable domain is: DAMVIQNPRYQVTQFGKPVTLSCSQTLNHNVMYWYQQKSSQAPKLLFHYYDKDFNNEADTPDNFQSRRPNTSFCFLDIRSPGLGDTAMYLCATSRERMDQPQHFGDGTRLSIL.